Below are 7 T cell receptor beta chains sequenced from a single sample in a study of blood T cell repertoires in COVID-19. Profiling relied on immunoSEQ multiplex PCR, and the TCRdb table lists in-frame clones only, not all of them. The sample contains about 220,000 clones, almost 90% of which appear only once. The sequencing input was PBMCs or T cells enriched from blood (not recorded which). The receptors derive from a young man who had been exposed to COVID-19.

V and J are TRBV25-1 and TRBJ1-6; no firm D call. Between the trimmed V and J ends, which lost 11 bases and 2 bases, there was a span of 13 bases. Germline values: CDR1 MGHDK, CDR2 SYGVNS. The CDR3 extends over 14 amino acids. The CDR3 DNA reads TGTGCCGCGGGTAGAGGTACCTATAATTCACCCCTCCACTTT. This sequence encodes CAAGRGTYNSPLHF.

The CDR3 region is CASSFGEGSYNSPLHF. The CDR3 nucleotides are TGTGCCAGCAGCTTTGGGGAGGGCTCCTATAATTCACCCCTCCACTTT. This chain joins TRBV5-5 and TRBJ1-6; no firm D call. There are 16 residues in the CDR3. Looked up from germline, CDR1 is SGHKS and CDR2 is YYEKEE (reference sequence). The V gene lost 2 bases and the J gene lost 0 bases, with 9 bases spanning the gap.

The chain joins TRBV12-1 to TRBJ2-3; no check of the table's D call, TRBD2, against the DNA was made. TRBV12-1 is labeled a pseudogene. The CDR3 consists of 17 residues. CDR3 region: CASSPGGLAGATDTQYF. DNA for the CDR3: TGTGCCAGCAGCCCGGGGGGACTAGCGGGGGCCACAGATACGCAGTATTTT.

V and J are TRBV6-5 and TRBJ1-3; maybe TRBD1 (6 bases). V dropped 9 bases and J dropped 4 bases, with 10 bases sitting between them. The CDR3 extends over 12 amino acids. In germline, CDR1 is MNHEY, CDR2 SVGAGI. The CDR3 coding sequence is TGTGCCAGTATGGGGGCAGGAAACACCATATATTTT. Encoded protein: CASMGAGNTIYF.

The chain uses TRBV13 and TRBJ2-7, with a tentative D call TRBD2 (7 bases). V lost 6 bases and J 2 bases, leaving 11 bases between the germline ends. The CDR3 loop spans 13 amino acids. CDR1 is PRHDT and CDR2 is FYEKMQ in the germline V gene (reference sequence). The CDR3 region is CASSGGATYEQYF. The CDR3 DNA follows: TGTGCCAGCAGTGGGGGGGCAACCTACGAGCAGTACTTC.

This chain joins TRBV5-4 and TRBJ2-7; D is possibly TRBD2 (5 bases). The CDR3 is 13 amino acids. CDR1 and CDR2 from the germline V gene are SGHNT and YYREEE (reference sequence). Trimming left V 4 bases short and J 7 bases short, with 15 bases between. CDR3 region: CASSRGREKEQYF. For the CDR3, the DNA is TGTGCCAGCAGCCGGGGTAGGGAAAAAGAGCAGTACTTC.

This clone was observed a few times. The chain has TRBV7-9 and TRBJ2-1, with D possibly TRBD1 on 6 matching bases. The CDR3 is made up of 13 amino acids. Germline assignment: CDR1 SEHNR and CDR2 FQNEAQ (reference sequence). V shed 5 bases and J shed 3 bases, with 8 bases lying between them. CDR3 DNA: TGTGCCAGCAGCCCGGACAGCTACAATGAGCAGTTCTTC. It codes for CASSPDSYNEQFF.